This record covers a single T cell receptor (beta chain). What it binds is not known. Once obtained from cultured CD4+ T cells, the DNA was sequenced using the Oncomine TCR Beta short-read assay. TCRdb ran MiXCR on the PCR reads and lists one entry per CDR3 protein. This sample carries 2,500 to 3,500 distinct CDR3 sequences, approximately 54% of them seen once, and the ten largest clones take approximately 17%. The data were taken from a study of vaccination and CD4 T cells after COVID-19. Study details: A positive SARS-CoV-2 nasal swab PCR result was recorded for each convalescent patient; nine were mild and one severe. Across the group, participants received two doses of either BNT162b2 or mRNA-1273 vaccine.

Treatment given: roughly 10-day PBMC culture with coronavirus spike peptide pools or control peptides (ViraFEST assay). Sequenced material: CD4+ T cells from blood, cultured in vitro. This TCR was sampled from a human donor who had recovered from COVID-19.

The CDR3 nucleotides read TGTGCCAGCAGTCCCCTCTACGGGGGGGCCGAGCAGTACTTC. This gives the protein CASSPLYGGAEQYF. The gene calls are TRBV27 and TRBJ2-7; the match to TRBD2 covers 8 bases. The CDR3 spans 14 residues. Trimming cost V 5 bases and J 6 bases; bases outside gene matches: 9. Germline V gene sequence: CDR1 MNHEY, CDR2 SMNVEV (reference sequence).